The 15 T cell receptor beta chains below were found in one sample sequenced in a study of OX40 agonist ivuxolimab in advanced cancers. TCRdb's table, derived via immunoSEQ multiplex PCR, lists solely in-frame clones and lacks some. The sample lists about 45,000 clones; under 90% were seen once. The sample here was CD4+ or CD8+ T cells sorted from blood, taken in a trial of the OX40 agonist ivuxolimab. These receptors were obtained from an adult with an advanced solid tumor such as melanoma, head and neck, liver or kidney cancer.

The chain combines TRBV27 with TRBJ1-3, with a tentative D call TRBD1 (6 bases). The CDR3 spans 15 residues. Trimming pared 4 bases from V and 0 bases from J, leaving 10 bases between. Germline CDR1 and CDR2: MNHEY and SMNVEV (reference sequence). The CDR3: CASSSRGNSGNTIYF. Written as DNA, the CDR3 is TGTGCCAGCAGTTCCAGGGGTAACTCTGGAAACACCATATATTTT.

The V and J genes are TRBV2 and TRBJ2-7, with 12 positions matching TRBD1. Germline V gene lookup returns CDR1 SNHLY and CDR2 FYNNEI. The CDR3 is 15 amino acids. Trimming removed 6 bases from V and 5 bases from J; junction bases left unmatched: 8. DNA for the CDR3: TGTGCCAGCAGACCATCCGGGACAGGGGGCCACGAGCAGTACTTC. It translates to CASRPSGTGGHEQYF.

The V and J genes are TRBV5-1 and TRBJ1-5; no definite D call. The V end was cut by 4 bases, the J end by 4 bases, with 12 bases between. CDR1 is SGHRS and CDR2 is YFSETQ in the germline V gene. This CDR3 comprises 14 residues. CDR3 region: CASSREGVNQPQHF. The CDR3 DNA is TGCGCCAGCAGCCGCGAGGGCGTTAATCAGCCCCAGCATTTT.

The V gene is TRBV28, the J gene TRBJ1-2, with D possibly being TRBD1 (6 bases). Germline CDR1 reads MDHEN; CDR2 reads SYDVKM. This CDR3 region has 17 residues. Trimming took off 2 bases at V and 1 base at J, with 17 bases between the two ends. In DNA form, the CDR3 reads TGTGCCAGCAGTTTAGATAGAGGGGGGGCGAATAACTATGGCTACACCTTC. Residues: CASSLDRGGANNYGYTF.

As concerns this clone: This specimen includes other DNA sequences encoding the same CDR3. The genes are TRBV7-2 and TRBJ2-3; D is unclear. CDR3 length equals 12 residues. V was cut by 1 base and J by 5 bases, with 4 bases left in between. The germline CDR1 and CDR2 sequences are SGHTA and FQGNSA. In DNA form, the CDR3 reads TGTGCCAGCAGCTTAGTGGGAGATACGCAGTATTTT. Protein sequence: CASSLVGDTQYF.

The chain uses TRBV7-2 and TRBJ2-7, with 11 bases that match TRBD2. The CDR3 consists of 15 residues. J was trimmed by 1 base and V by 5 bases; bases with no gene match: 4. CDR1 SGHTA and CDR2 FQGNSA come from the germline V gene. CDR3 DNA sequence: TGTGCCAGCAGCCCTAGCGGGAGGCATTCCTACGAGCAGTACTTC. Encoded protein: CASSPSGRHSYEQYF.

This clone was seen once. The rearrangement joins TRBV5-1 to TRBJ2-1; possible D gene TRBD2, 7 bases. This CDR3 comprises 14 residues. V dropped 0 bases and J dropped 12 bases, with 16 bases sitting between them. Germline loops: CDR1 SGHRS, CDR2 YFSETQ. The CDR3 loop reads CASSLVPGGLGQFF. CDR3 nucleotides: TGCGCCAGCAGCTTGGTACCGGGGGGCCTGGGGCAGTTCTTC.

This sequence joins TRBV29-1 and TRBJ2-7; 8 bases are shared with TRBD1. The germline gives CDR1 SQVTM, CDR2 ANQGSEA. With 2 bases clipped from V and 2 bases from J, the junction kept 5 bases outside the gene matches. This CDR3 has 14 amino acids. The CDR3 region is CSVELTGETYEQYF. The CDR3, as DNA: TGCAGCGTTGAATTGACAGGGGAAACCTACGAGCAGTACTTC.

This clone occurred a few times. This chain connects TRBV19 to TRBJ1-2, with D uncertain. The V gene's germline CDR1 is LNHDA and CDR2 SQIVND (reference sequence). The CDR3 has 14 amino acids. With 7 bases removed from V and 6 bases from J, the gap between germline ends came to 18 bases. CDR3 sequence reads: CASNIRGSLDGYTF. In nucleotides, the CDR3 is TGTGCCAGTAATATCAGAGGAAGTTTGGATGGCTACACCTTC.

The chain uses TRBV5-3 and TRBJ1-2; 7 bases fit TRBD1. TRBV5-3 is designated an ORF whose function remains uncertain. With 2 bases clipped from V and 5 bases from J, the junction kept 9 bases outside the gene matches. This CDR3 is 15 amino acids long. CDR3 loop: CARSFRRQGRYGYTF. The CDR3 nucleotides are TGTGCCAGAAGCTTCCGTCGACAGGGCCGTTATGGCTACACCTTC.

This chain joins TRBV10-3 and TRBJ2-5, with TRBD2 matching over 9 bases. There are 14 residues in the CDR3. Germline CDR1 is ENHRY and CDR2 is SYGVKD. Trimming cost V 7 bases and J 5 bases; bases outside gene matches: 8. The CDR3 is CAITEAGGRETQYF. The CDR3 nucleotides read TGTGCCATCACCGAGGCGGGGGGGAGGGAGACCCAGTACTTC.

V is TRBV18 and J is TRBJ1-1; TRBD1 might be the D (5 bases). The CDR3 totals 17 residues. CDR1 and CDR2 from the germline V gene are KGHSH and LQKENI. The V end lost 3 bases, the J end lost 0 bases, and 17 bases lay between the germline ends. The CDR3 DNA reads as TGTGCCAGCTCACCCCTCGACAGCGGTTACATGAACACTGAAGCTTTCTTT. Translation: CASSPLDSGYMNTEAFF.

The chain joins TRBV18 to TRBJ2-6; no clear D. The CDR3 contains 15 residues. Trimming removed 4 bases from V and 0 bases from J, with 7 bases in between. Germline V gene lookup returns CDR1 KGHSH and CDR2 LQKENI. CDR3 nucleotides: TGTGCCAGCTCACAGGGTGTCTCTGGGGCCAACGTCCTGACTTTC. Residues: CASSQGVSGANVLTF. Complete variable domain (other parts from reference TRBV18 and TRBJ2-6): NAGVMQNPRHLVRRRGQEARLRCSPMKGHSHVYWYRQLPEEGLKFMVYLQKENIIDESGMPKERFSAEFPKEGPSILRIQQVVRGDSAAYFCASSQGVSGANVLTFGAGSRLTVL.

The gene calls are TRBV19 and TRBJ1-1, with 8 bases aligning to TRBD1. J lost 0 bases, V lost 2 bases, and 8 bases had no gene match. Germline V gene data show CDR1 as LNHDA and CDR2 as SQIVND (reference sequence). This CDR3 is built from 17 residues. The CDR3 is CASSISQGAWLNTEAFF. In DNA, the CDR3 is TGTGCCAGTAGTATATCGCAGGGGGCCTGGCTGAACACTGAAGCTTTCTTT.

The gene calls are TRBV14 and TRBJ2-3; no clear D gene. This CDR3 comprises 12 residues. Germline loops: CDR1 SGHDN, CDR2 FVKESK. Trimming cost V 4 bases and J 4 bases, with 6 bases left between them. The CDR3 DNA is TGTGCCAGCAGCCCCTATTCAGATACGCAGTATTTT. Translation: CASSPYSDTQYF.